Presented here are 30 T cell receptor beta chains from one specimen sequenced in a study of OX40 agonist ivuxolimab in advanced cancers. Produced via immunoSEQ multiplex PCR; TCRdb's table is partial and in-frame only. The sample includes 40,000 to 65,000 clones, around nine tenths of them seen just once. Sequencing was performed on CD4+ or CD8+ T cells sorted from blood, taken in a trial of the OX40 agonist ivuxolimab. Receptor source: an adult with an advanced solid tumor such as melanoma, head and neck, liver or kidney cancer.

This clone was seen more than once but under ten times. J is TRBJ2-3 and V is TRBV6-6, with 12 bases identical to TRBD2. The CDR3 has 15 residues. Germline CDR1 MNHNY, CDR2 SVGAGI (reference sequence). After removal of 5 bases from V and 6 bases from J, the junction contained 6 bases not matched to a gene. The DNA for the CDR3 is TGTGCCAGCAGTCCTAGCGGGAGGGCCCAGGATACGCAGTATTTT. This codes for CASSPSGRAQDTQYF.

This chain's CDR3 is CASSVGLAGAHEQFF. CDR3 in DNA: TGTGCCAGCAGCGTAGGGCTAGCGGGAGCTCATGAGCAGTTCTTC. The gene calls are TRBV9 and TRBJ2-1, with 10 bases identical to TRBD2. Germline V lookup: CDR1 SGDLS, CDR2 YYNGEE. Trimming took 0 bases from V and 8 from J; bases not matched to a gene: 5. The CDR3 totals 15 residues. The full variable domain, in which reference TRBV9 and TRBJ2-1 provide the parts outside the CDR3, is DSGVTQTPKHLITATGQRVTLRCSPRSGDLSVYWYQQSLDQGLQFLIQYYNGEERAKGNILERFSAQQFPDLHSELNLSSLELGDSALYFCASSVGLAGAHEQFFGPGTRLTVL.

This clone was recorded once. The chain employs TRBV30 and TRBJ2-5; D is ambiguous. This CDR3 contains 15 residues. From germline, CDR1 is GTSNPN and CDR2 SVGIG (reference sequence). V was trimmed by 1 base and J by 2 bases, leaving 14 bases between them. This CDR3 is CAWSGWVWEQETQYF. Here the CDR3 DNA reads TGTGCCTGGAGTGGATGGGTCTGGGAACAAGAGACCCAGTACTTC.

This rearrangement joins TRBV9 to TRBJ1-2; D unclear. V was trimmed by 0 bases and J by 6 bases, leaving 18 bases between them. This CDR3 is 16 amino acids long. Germline-derived CDR1 and CDR2 are SGDLS and YYNGEE. In DNA form, the CDR3 reads TGTGCCAGCAGCGTAGCTACGACGGGAAAATCCCATGGCTACACCTTC. Translation gives CASSVATTGKSHGYTF. The whole variable domain, filled in from reference TRBV9 and TRBJ1-2, reads DSGVTQTPKHLITATGQRVTLRCSPRSGDLSVYWYQQSLDQGLQFLIQYYNGEERAKGNILERFSAQQFPDLHSELNLSSLELGDSALYFCASSVATTGKSHGYTFGSGTRLTVV.

V is TRBV6-6 and J is TRBJ1-4; D unresolved. The CDR3 has 11 amino acids. Trimming pared 6 bases from V and 2 bases from J, leaving 1 base between. The germline V gene encodes CDR1 MNHNY and CDR2 SVGAGI (reference sequence). DNA of the CDR3: TGTGCCAGCAGCACTAATGAAAAACTGTTTTTT. The encoded protein is CASSTNEKLFF.

V is TRBV4-1 and J is TRBJ2-5; D not resolved. The CDR3 sequence is 11 residues long. From germline, CDR1 is MGHRA and CDR2 YSYEKL. Trimming pared 2 bases from V and 5 bases from J, leaving 3 bases between. The CDR3 spells CASSQTETQYF. CDR3 nucleotide sequence: TGCGCCAGCAGCCAAACCGAGACCCAGTACTTC.

The rearrangement joins TRBV18 to TRBJ1-3; D uncertain. The length of the CDR3 is 16 residues. V was cut by 0 bases and J by 0 bases, with 9 bases left in between. CDR1 is KGHSH and CDR2 is LQKENI in the germline V gene. For the CDR3, the DNA is TGTGCCAGCTCACCACCGGGCACAAACTCTGGAAACACCATATATTTT. Protein: CASSPPGTNSGNTIYF.

This chain links TRBV18 with TRBJ2-7; 8 bases line up with TRBD1. Trimming at V came to 3 bases and at J to 3 bases, leaving 7 bases not matched to a gene. The CDR3 covers 15 residues. The V gene's germline CDR1 is KGHSH and CDR2 LQKENI. The CDR3 is CASSPPGTGNYEQYF. DNA for the CDR3: TGTGCCAGCTCACCGCCCGGGACAGGAAACTACGAGCAGTACTTC.

J is TRBJ1-1 and V is TRBV19; D perhaps matches TRBD1 (6 bases). Germline V CDR1 and CDR2: LNHDA, SQIVND (reference sequence). The V end lost 7 bases, the J end lost 0 bases, and 15 bases lay between the germline ends. The length of the CDR3 is 15 residues. The CDR3: CASIGTQAMNTEAFF. The DNA for the CDR3 is TGTGCCAGTATCGGGACACAGGCGATGAACACTGAAGCTTTCTTT.

V usage is TRBV6-5 and J usage is TRBJ1-5, with D perhaps TRBD1 (6 bases). Trimming left V 5 bases short and J 4 bases short, with 12 bases between. CDR3 length equals 14 residues. The V gene's germline CDR1 is MNHEY and CDR2 SVGAGI. Here the CDR3 DNA reads TGTGCCAGCAGTAGGACAGCAAGAAATCAGCCCCAGCATTTT. Translating gives CASSRTARNQPQHF.

V is TRBV5-6 and J is TRBJ1-2; D may be TRBD1 (6 bases). V shed 4 bases and J shed 3 bases, with 13 bases lying between them. The CDR3 covers 14 residues. Germline V lookup: CDR1 SGHDT, CDR2 YYEEEE. In nucleotides, the CDR3 is TGTGCCAGCAGCCCAGAGGGGGGGTACTATGGCTACACCTTC. The encoded protein is CASSPEGGYYGYTF.

This clone is a singleton in its sample. The rearrangement joins TRBV7-6 to TRBJ2-4, with a possible D match to TRBD1 (6 bases). V was pared by 5 bases and J by 7 bases, with 15 bases between. The CDR3 is 14 amino acids. In germline, CDR1 is SGHVS, CDR2 FNYEAQ. The CDR3 nucleotides are TGTGCCAGCAGCCCCCGACAGGATCTGAACATTCAGTACTTC. Its protein product is CASSPRQDLNIQYF.

The chain carries TRBV28 and TRBJ2-7, with 7 bases aligning to TRBD1. Germline V gene lookup returns CDR1 MDHEN and CDR2 SYDVKM. The CDR3 contains 15 residues. J was trimmed by 5 bases and V by 2 bases; bases with no gene match: 9. The CDR3 DNA is TGTGCCAGCAGTTTAAAGGCAGGGGGTAGGGACGAGCAGTACTTC. Translation: CASSLKAGGRDEQYF.

The chain links TRBV9 to TRBJ1-5; D not resolved. This CDR3 region has 15 residues. Germline lookup yields CDR1 SGDLS and CDR2 YYNGEE. V gave up 7 bases and J gave up 7 bases, with 21 bases separating them. CDR3 loop: CASSRGLDINQPQHF. As DNA, the CDR3 is TGTGCCAGCTCCCGTGGTTTGGATATTAACCAGCCCCAGCATTTT.

The J gene is TRBJ1-5, the V gene TRBV6-5; D is ambiguous. V lost 8 bases to trimming and J lost 6 bases, with 11 bases between them. CDR3 length: 12 residues. Germline-derived CDR1 and CDR2 are MNHEY and SVGAGI. This CDR3 reads CASSQPSQPQHF. CDR3 DNA sequence: TGTGCCAGCTCGCAGCCTAGTCAGCCCCAGCATTTT.

In this sample, this clone turned up once. The chain joins TRBV4-1 to TRBJ1-2; no firm D call. The CDR3 loop spans 13 amino acids. Trimming took 4 bases from V and 10 from J, leaving 16 bases between them. Germline V gene sequence: CDR1 MGHRA, CDR2 YSYEKL. The CDR3 DNA follows: TGCGCCAGCAGCCCCCAAACTCGGACCTACTACACCTTC. As protein: CASSPQTRTYYTF.

This sequence joins TRBV29-1 and TRBJ1-2; D possibly corresponds to TRBD1 (5 bases). The CDR3 is 12 residues long. V shed 4 bases and J shed 1 base, with 7 bases lying between them. The germline CDR1 and CDR2 sequences are SQVTM and ANQGSEA. The CDR3 DNA reads TGCAGCGTTGCAGGGATTAACTATGGCTACACCTTC. It specifies CSVAGINYGYTF.

V gene TRBV9 combines with J gene TRBJ2-5; 10 nucleotides match TRBD2. The CDR3 has 19 amino acids. Germline V CDR1 and CDR2: SGDLS, YYNGEE. Trimming took 5 bases from V and 3 from J; bases not matched to a gene: 19. CDR3 DNA: TGTGCCAGCAGTGCTGGGGGGCTAGCGGGAGTTGGGGGTAAAGAGACCCAGTACTTC. As protein: CASSAGGLAGVGGKETQYF.

This clone came up once. The chain links TRBV5-4 to TRBJ2-5; tentative D call: TRBD2 (7 bases). The germline V gene has CDR1 SGHNT and CDR2 YYREEE (reference sequence). The V gene lost 4 bases and the J gene lost 1 base, with 17 bases spanning the gap. The CDR3 sequence is 16 residues long. CDR3 amino acids: CASSPGGGESQETQYF. Written as DNA, the CDR3 is TGTGCCAGCAGCCCTGGAGGGGGGGAGAGCCAAGAGACCCAGTACTTC.

The gene calls are TRBV2 and TRBJ2-7; D not resolved. CDR3 size: 12 residues. V was clipped by 6 bases and J by 6 bases, with 12 bases between them. Germline values: CDR1 SNHLY, CDR2 FYNNEI. In DNA form, the CDR3 reads TGTGCCAGCAGGAGGAAACCGGCCGAGCAGTACTTC. This encodes CASRRKPAEQYF.

The chain recombines TRBV23-1 with TRBJ2-3; the match to TRBD1 covers 11 bases. TRBV23-1 is annotated as an ORF whose role is uncertain. The CDR3 is 20 amino acids. V shed 3 bases, J shed 2 bases, and the junction held 16 bases outside the gene matches. CDR3 amino acids: CASSHPDRGQLALNTDTQYF. The CDR3 DNA reads TGCGCCAGCAGTCATCCGGACAGGGGGCAACTAGCGCTCAACACAGATACGCAGTATTTT.

This chain links TRBV30 with TRBJ2-2, with unresolved D. From germline, CDR1 is GTSNPN and CDR2 SVGIG (reference sequence). This CDR3 comprises 14 residues. Trimming pared 3 bases from V and 6 bases from J, leaving 14 bases between. CDR3 DNA sequence: TGTGCCTGGAGCCGGGTTGATAGGTCCGGGGAGCTGTTTTTT. Translating gives CAWSRVDRSGELFF.

V usage is TRBV19 and J usage is TRBJ1-1; 8 bases align to TRBD1. V lost 1 base and J lost 4; bases outside the gene matches: 11. This CDR3 comprises 17 residues. Germline lookup yields CDR1 LNHDA and CDR2 SQIVND (reference sequence). This CDR3 is CASSIGPGQALITEAFF. The CDR3 DNA is TGTGCCAGTAGTATAGGACCGGGACAGGCGTTGATCACTGAAGCTTTCTTT.

The genes are TRBV5-1 and TRBJ2-7; D unresolved. CDR1 SGHRS and CDR2 YFSETQ come from the germline V gene. The V and J ends lost 4 bases and 3 bases respectively, with 11 bases between them. The length of the CDR3 is 13 residues. CDR3 in amino acids: CASSPLMDYEQYF. CDR3 bases: TGCGCCAGCAGCCCCCTCATGGACTACGAGCAGTACTTC.

This sequence joins TRBV7-9 and TRBJ1-4; no reliable D call. This CDR3 spans 17 amino acids. CDR1 and CDR2 (germline): SEHNR, FQNEAQ (reference sequence). Trimming shortened V by 3 bases and J by 3 bases, and 17 bases separated the two germline ends. CDR3 region: CASSFSPILESNEKLFF. The CDR3 DNA reads TGTGCCAGCAGCTTTAGTCCGATTTTGGAGTCTAATGAAAAACTGTTTTTT.

The rearrangement joins TRBV28 to TRBJ2-1; the match to TRBD2 covers 10 bases. Germline V CDR1 and CDR2: MDHEN, SYDVKM. The CDR3 covers 15 residues. Germline trimming cut 4 bases from V and 7 bases from J; bases unmatched to any gene: 7. The CDR3 nucleotides read TGTGCCAGCAGTTCCCCCACACTAGCGGGGAATGAGCAGTTCTTC. It is translated as CASSSPTLAGNEQFF.

The rearrangement joins TRBV11-2 to TRBJ2-1, with 8 bases identical to TRBD2. This CDR3 is 15 amino acids long. V shed 6 bases, J shed 2 bases, and the junction held 6 bases outside the gene matches. The germline gives CDR1 SGHAT, CDR2 FQNNGV. The CDR3 DNA reads as TGTGCCAGCAGACGGGGGGGGGAAGCCTACAATGAGCAGTTCTTC. It encodes CASRRGGEAYNEQFF.

Here the CDR3 reads CASSTGTGRRTEAFF. The DNA for the CDR3 is TGCGCCAGCAGCACAGGGACAGGGAGGAGGACTGAAGCTTTCTTT. This chain links TRBV4-1 with TRBJ1-1; 9 bases match TRBD1. The J segment lost 5 bases and the V segment lost 5 bases, leaving 9 bases of the junction unmatched. CDR3 length: 15 amino acids. The germline gives CDR1 MGHRA, CDR2 YSYEKL.

This chain uses TRBV7-8 with TRBJ2-1; 7 bases are shared with TRBD1. V shed 2 bases, J shed 13 bases, and the junction held 5 bases outside the gene matches. The CDR3 is 12 amino acids. Germline CDR1 is SGHVS and CDR2 is FQNEAQ. The CDR3 loop reads CASSLSQGEQFF. The CDR3, as DNA: TGTGCCAGCAGCTTAAGCCAGGGGGAACAGTTCTTC.

The chain carries TRBV25-1 and TRBJ2-2; D remains unclear. The CDR3 consists of 17 residues. V was clipped by 1 base and J by 0 bases, with 12 bases between them. The V gene's germline CDR1 is MGHDK and CDR2 SYGVNS. CDR3 loop: CASSELVSRSNTGELFF. Written as DNA, the CDR3 is TGTGCCAGCAGTGAATTGGTCAGCCGGTCGAACACCGGGGAGCTGTTTTTT. The variable domain in full, with the rest retrieved from reference TRBV25-1 and TRBJ2-2, is EADIYQTPRYLVIGTGKKITLECSQTMGHDKMYWYQQDPGMELHLIHYSYGVNSTEKGDLSSESTVSRIRTEHFPLTLESARPSHTSQYLCASSELVSRSNTGELFFGEGSRLTVL.